This record covers a single T cell receptor beta chain. Isolating PBMCs gave at least 6 million of these cells per sample. The data derive from a study of blood T cells in healthy people across ages. Sample-barcoded 5' priming and a J-beta primer mix drove a second PCR of roughly 7 to 11 cycles. Each sample yielded at least 3 million CDR3-containing paired-end reads. TCRdb recomputed calls from the 5' RACE reads with MiXCR, one row per CDR3 protein. The top ten clones hold more than 7.5% of a sample with 760,000 or so distinct CDR3 sequences, about 25% of them seen once. CDR3 length equals 13 residues. Trimming at V came to 4 bases and at J to 6 bases, leaving 7 bases not matched to a gene. Germline V gene data show CDR1 as DFQATT and CDR2 as SNEGSKA (reference sequence). These data are also associated with another study on T cells of mothers and their children. Turning to that study: The TCR beta CDR3 read count exceeded 9.5 million for each mother and was several million for each child.

The gene calls are TRBV20-1 and TRBJ2-7; 9 bases are a match to TRBD1. This TCR was sampled from a boy aged 5-17 years in good health. The sequencing input was blood. CDR3 DNA: TGCAGTGCTACCCGGACAGGGGTCAGCGAGCAGTACTTC. This encodes CSATRTGVSEQYF.